The T cell receptor beta chain under discussion was sequenced for a study of patients and donors after allogeneic stem cell transplantation. This clonotype has ten or more counts. TCRdb independently ran MiXCR on the RT-PCR reads; one entry per CDR3 protein. Of some 230,000 distinct CDR3 sequences listed, about 14% are singletons. This clonotype originated in a human donor who was either an allogeneic HSCT recipient or a stem cell or donor lymphocyte infusion donor (not recorded which). It is not recorded whose cells these are; they may come from a transplant donor. Material: blood, either unsorted or a sorted T cell fraction (not recorded which).

The CDR3: CSVDVAGGPEQYF. Written as DNA, the CDR3 is TGCAGCGTTGACGTAGCGGGAGGTCCCGAGCAGTACTTC. The chain recombines TRBV29-1 with TRBJ2-7; 10 nucleotides match TRBD2. V shed 3 bases and J 6 bases; nucleotides not matched to a gene: 5. The CDR3 consists of 13 residues. The V gene's germline CDR1 is SQVTM and CDR2 ANQGSEA.